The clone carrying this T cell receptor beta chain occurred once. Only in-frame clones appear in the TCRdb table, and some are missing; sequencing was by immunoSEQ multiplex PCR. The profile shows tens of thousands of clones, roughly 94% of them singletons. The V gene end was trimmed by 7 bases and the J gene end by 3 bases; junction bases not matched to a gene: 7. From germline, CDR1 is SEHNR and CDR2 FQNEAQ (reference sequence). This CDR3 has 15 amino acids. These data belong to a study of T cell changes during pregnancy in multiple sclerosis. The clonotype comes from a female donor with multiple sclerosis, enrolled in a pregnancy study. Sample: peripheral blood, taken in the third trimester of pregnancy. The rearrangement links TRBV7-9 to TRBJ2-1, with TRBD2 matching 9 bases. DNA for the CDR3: TGTGCCAGCATCCCTAGCGGGATGTTCTACAATGAGCAGTTCTTC. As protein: CASIPSGMFYNEQFF.